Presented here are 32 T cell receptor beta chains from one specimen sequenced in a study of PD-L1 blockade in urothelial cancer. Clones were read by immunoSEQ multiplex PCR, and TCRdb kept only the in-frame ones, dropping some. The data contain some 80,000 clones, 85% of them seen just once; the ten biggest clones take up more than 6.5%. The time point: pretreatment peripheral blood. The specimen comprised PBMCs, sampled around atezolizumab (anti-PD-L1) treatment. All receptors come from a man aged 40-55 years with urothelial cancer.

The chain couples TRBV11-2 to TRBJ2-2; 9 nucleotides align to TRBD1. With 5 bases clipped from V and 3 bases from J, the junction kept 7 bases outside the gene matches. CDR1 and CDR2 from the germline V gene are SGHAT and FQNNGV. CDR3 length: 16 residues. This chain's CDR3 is CASSPGQGLYTGELFF. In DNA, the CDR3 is TGTGCCAGCAGCCCGGGACAGGGATTATACACCGGGGAGCTGTTTTTT.

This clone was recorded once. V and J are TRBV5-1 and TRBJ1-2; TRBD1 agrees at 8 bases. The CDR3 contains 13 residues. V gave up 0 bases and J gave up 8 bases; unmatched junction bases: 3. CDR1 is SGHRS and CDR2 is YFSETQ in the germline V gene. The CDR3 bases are TGCGCCAGCAGCTTGGGGACAGGGACGGGCTACACCTTC. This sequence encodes CASSLGTGTGYTF.

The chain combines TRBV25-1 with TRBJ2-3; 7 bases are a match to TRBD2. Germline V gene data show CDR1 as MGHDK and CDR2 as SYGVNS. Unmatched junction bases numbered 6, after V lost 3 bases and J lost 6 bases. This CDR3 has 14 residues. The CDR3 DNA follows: TGTGCCAGCAGTGAGCATAGAGCGGGGGATACGCAGTATTTT. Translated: CASSEHRAGDTQYF. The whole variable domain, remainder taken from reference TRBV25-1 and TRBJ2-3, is EADIYQTPRYLVIGTGKKITLECSQTMGHDKMYWYQQDPGMELHLIHYSYGVNSTEKGDLSSESTVSRIRTEHFPLTLESARPSHTSQYLCASSEHRAGDTQYFGPGTRLTVL.

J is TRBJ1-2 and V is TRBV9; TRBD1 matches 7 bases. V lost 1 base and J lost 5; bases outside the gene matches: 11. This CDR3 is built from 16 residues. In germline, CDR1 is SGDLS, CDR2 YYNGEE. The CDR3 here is CASSVNSPAGGYGYTF. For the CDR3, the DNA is TGTGCCAGCAGCGTAAATTCCCCGGCAGGGGGTTATGGCTACACCTTC.

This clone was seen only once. The CDR3 DNA reads TGTGCCAGCAGTTTCACCGGACTTAGCGGGAAGTACGAGCAGTACTTC. The encoded protein is CASSFTGLSGKYEQYF. The J gene is TRBJ2-7, the V gene TRBV28, with 8 nucleotides matching TRBD2. CDR1 and CDR2 from the germline V gene are MDHEN and SYDVKM. J was trimmed by 4 bases and V by 3 bases; bases with no gene match: 11. CDR3 length: 16 amino acids.

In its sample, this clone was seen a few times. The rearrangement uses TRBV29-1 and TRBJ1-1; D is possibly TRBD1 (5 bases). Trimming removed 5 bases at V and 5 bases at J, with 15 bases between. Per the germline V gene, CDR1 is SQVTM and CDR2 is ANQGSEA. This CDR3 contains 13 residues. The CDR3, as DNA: TGCAGCGTTAGGAGGGGATTTGAGACTGAAGCTTTCTTT. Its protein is CSVRRGFETEAFF.

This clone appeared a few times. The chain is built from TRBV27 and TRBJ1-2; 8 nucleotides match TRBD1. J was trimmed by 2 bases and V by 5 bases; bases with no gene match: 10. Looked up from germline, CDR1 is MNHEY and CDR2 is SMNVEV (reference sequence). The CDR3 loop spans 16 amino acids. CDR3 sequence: CASSTFLDRVNYGYTF. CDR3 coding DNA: TGTGCCAGCAGTACCTTCCTGGACAGGGTGAACTATGGCTACACCTTC.

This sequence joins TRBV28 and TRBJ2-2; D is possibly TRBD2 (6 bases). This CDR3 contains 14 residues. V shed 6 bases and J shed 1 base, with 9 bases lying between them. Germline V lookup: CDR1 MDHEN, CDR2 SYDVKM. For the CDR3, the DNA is TGTGCCAGCAGGAATAGCGGGAACACCGGGGAGCTGTTTTTT. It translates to CASRNSGNTGELFF.

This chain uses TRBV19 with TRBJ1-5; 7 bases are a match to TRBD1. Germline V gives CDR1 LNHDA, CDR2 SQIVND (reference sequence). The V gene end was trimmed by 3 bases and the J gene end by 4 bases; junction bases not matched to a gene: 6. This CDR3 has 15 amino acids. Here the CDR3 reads CASSMGTAVNQPQHF. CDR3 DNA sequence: TGTGCCAGTAGTATGGGGACAGCAGTAAATCAGCCCCAGCATTTT.

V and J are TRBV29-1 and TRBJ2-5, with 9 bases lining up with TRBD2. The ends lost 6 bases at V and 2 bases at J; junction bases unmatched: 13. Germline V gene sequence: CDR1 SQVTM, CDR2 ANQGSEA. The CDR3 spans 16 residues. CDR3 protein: CSVLRGGTSLQETQYF. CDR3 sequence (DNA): TGCAGCGTCTTGAGGGGTGGGACTAGCCTACAAGAGACCCAGTACTTC.

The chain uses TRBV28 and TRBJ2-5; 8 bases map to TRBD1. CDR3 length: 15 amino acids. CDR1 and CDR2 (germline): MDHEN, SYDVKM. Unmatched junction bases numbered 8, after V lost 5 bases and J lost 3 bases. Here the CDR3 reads CASSPSGQVKETQYF. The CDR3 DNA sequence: TGTGCCAGCAGTCCCTCGGGACAGGTAAAAGAGACCCAGTACTTC.

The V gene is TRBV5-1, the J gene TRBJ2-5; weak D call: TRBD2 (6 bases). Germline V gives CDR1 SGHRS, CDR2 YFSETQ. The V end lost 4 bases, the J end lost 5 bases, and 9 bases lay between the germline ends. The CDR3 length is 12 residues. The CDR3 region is CASSGRGETQYF. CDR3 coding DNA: TGCGCCAGCAGCGGCCGGGGGGAGACCCAGTACTTC.

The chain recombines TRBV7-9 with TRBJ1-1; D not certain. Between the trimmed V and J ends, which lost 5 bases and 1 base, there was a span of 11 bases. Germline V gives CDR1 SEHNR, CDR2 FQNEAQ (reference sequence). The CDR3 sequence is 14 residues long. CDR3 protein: CASSPIRQNTEAFF. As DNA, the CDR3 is TGTGCCAGCAGCCCCATCCGACAGAACACTGAAGCTTTCTTT.

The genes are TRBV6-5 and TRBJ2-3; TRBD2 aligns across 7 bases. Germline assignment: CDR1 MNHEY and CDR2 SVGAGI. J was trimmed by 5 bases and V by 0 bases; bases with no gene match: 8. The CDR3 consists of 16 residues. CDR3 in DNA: TGTGCCAGCAGTTACTCGTCGGCGGGGGTGGTAGATACGCAGTATTTT. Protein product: CASSYSSAGVVDTQYF.

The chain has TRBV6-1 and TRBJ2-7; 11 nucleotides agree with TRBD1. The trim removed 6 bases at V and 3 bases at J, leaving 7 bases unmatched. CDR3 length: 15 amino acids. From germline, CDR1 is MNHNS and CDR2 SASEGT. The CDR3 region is CASRRSGQGDYEQYF. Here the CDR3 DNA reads TGTGCCAGCAGGCGATCGGGACAGGGGGACTACGAGCAGTACTTC.

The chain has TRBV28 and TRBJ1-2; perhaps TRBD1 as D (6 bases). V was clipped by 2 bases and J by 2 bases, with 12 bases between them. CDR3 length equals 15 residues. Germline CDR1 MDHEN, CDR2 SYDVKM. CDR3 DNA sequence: TGTGCCAGCAGTTTACTTCCTCAGGGGAACTATGGCTACACCTTC. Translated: CASSLLPQGNYGYTF.

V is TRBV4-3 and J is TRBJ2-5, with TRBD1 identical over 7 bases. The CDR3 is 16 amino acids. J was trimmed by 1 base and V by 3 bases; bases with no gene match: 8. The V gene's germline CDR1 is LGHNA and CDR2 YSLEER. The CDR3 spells CASSHGQETRQETQYF. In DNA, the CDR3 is TGCGCCAGCAGCCACGGACAGGAGACCCGCCAAGAGACCCAGTACTTC.

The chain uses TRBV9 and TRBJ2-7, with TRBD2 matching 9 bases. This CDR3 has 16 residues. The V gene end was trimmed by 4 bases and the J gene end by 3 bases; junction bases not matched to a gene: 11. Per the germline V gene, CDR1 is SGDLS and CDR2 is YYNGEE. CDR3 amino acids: CASSPRAGGGYYEQYF. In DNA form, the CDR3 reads TGTGCCAGCAGCCCAAGAGCGGGGGGAGGATACTACGAGCAGTACTTC.

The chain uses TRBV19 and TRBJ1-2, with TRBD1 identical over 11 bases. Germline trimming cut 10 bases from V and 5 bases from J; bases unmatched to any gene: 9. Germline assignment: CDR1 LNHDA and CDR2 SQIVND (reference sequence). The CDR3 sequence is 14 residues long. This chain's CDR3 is CATLDRGRIYGYTF. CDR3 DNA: TGTGCCACCTTGGACAGGGGGCGCATATATGGCTACACCTTC.

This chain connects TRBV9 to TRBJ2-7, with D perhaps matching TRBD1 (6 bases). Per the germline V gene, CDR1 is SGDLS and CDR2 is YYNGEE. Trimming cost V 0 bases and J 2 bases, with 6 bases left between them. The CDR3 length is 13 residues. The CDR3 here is CASSVEGAYEQYF. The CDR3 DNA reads TGTGCCAGCAGCGTAGAGGGGGCCTACGAGCAGTACTTC.

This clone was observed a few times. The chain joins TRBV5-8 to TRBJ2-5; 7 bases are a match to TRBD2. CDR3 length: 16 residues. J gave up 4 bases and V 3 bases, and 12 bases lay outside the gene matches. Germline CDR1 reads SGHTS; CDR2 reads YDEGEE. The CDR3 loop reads CASSWGGETRLETQYF. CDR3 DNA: TGTGCCAGCAGCTGGGGAGGGGAAACTCGGTTAGAGACCCAGTACTTC.

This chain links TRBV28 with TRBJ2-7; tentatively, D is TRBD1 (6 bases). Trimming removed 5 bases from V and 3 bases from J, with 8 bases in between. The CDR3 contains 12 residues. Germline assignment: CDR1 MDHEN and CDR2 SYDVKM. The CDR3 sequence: CASSPDSYEQYF. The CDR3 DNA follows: TGTGCCAGCAGTCCGGACAGCTACGAGCAGTACTTC.

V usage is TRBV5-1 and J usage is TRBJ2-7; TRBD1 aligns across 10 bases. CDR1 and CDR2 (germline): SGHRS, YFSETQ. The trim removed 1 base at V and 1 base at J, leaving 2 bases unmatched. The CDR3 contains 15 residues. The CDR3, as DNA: TGCGCCAGCAGCTTGATGGGACAGGGGTCCTACGAGCAGTACTTC. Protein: CASSLMGQGSYEQYF.

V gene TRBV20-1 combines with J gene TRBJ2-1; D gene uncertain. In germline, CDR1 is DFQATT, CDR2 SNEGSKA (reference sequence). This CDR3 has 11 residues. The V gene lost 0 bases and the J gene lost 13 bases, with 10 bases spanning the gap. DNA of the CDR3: TGCAGTGCTAGAGATCGTACTCATCAGTTCTTC. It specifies CSARDRTHQFF.

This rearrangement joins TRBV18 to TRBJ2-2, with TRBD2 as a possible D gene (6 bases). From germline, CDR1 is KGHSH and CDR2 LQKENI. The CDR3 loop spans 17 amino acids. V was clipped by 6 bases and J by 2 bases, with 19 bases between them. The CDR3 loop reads CASSRMGFGTNTGELFF. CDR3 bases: TGTGCCAGCTCGAGGATGGGCTTCGGGACTAACACCGGGGAGCTGTTTTTT.

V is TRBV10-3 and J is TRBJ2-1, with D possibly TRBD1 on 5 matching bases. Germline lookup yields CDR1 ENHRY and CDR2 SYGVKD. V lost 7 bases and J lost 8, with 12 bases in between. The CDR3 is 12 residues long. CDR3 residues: CAIKGASDEQFF. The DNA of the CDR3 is TGTGCCATCAAAGGGGCCTCAGATGAGCAGTTCTTC.

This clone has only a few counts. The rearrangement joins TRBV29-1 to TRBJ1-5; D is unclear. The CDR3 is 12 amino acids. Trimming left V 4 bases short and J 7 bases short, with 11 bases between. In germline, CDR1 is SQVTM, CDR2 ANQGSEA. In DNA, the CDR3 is TGCAGCGTTGCCGGGGTCGGGCAGCCCCAGCATTTT. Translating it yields CSVAGVGQPQHF. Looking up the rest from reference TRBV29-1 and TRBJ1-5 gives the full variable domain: SAVISQKPSRDICQRGTSLTIQCQVDSQVTMMFWYRQQPGQSLTLIATANQGSEATYESGFVIDKFPISRPNLTFSTLTVSNMSPEDSSIYLCSVAGVGQPQHFGDGTRLSIL.

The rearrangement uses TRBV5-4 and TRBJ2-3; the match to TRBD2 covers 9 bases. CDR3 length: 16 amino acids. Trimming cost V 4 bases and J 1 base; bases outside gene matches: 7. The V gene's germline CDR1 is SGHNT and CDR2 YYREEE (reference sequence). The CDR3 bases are TGTGCCAGCAGCCCGAGCGGGAGGTCCGGCACAGATACGCAGTATTTT. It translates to CASSPSGRSGTDTQYF.

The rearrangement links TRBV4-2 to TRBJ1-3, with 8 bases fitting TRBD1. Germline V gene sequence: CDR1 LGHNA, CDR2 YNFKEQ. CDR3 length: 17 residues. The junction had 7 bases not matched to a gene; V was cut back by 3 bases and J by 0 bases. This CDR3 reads CASSHGDRKNSGNTIYF. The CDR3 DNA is TGTGCCAGCAGCCATGGGGACAGGAAAAACTCTGGAAACACCATATATTTT.

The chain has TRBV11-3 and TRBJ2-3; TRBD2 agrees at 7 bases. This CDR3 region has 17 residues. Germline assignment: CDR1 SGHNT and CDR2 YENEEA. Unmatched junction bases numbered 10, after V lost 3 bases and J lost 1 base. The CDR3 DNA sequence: TGTGCCAGCAGCTTGGCCCCCATTGCGGGAGGCACAGATACGCAGTATTTT. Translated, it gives CASSLAPIAGGTDTQYF.

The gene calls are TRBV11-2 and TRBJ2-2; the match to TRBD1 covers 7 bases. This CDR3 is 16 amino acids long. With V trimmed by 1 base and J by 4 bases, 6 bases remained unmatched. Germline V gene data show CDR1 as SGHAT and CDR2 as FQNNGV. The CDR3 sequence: CASSLGVTGITGELFF. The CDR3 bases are TGTGCCAGCAGCTTAGGCGTGACAGGGATCACCGGGGAGCTGTTTTTT.

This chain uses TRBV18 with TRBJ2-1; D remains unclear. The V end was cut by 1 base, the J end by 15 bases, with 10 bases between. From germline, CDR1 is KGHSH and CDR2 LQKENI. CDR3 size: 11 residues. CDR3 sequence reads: CASSPRLVRFF. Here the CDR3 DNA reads TGTGCCAGCTCACCACGGCTAGTGAGGTTCTTC.